This T cell receptor beta chain was found in a study of cytotoxic CD8 clonotypes in ibrutinib-treated CLL. The protocol was immunoSEQ multiplex PCR, while the TCRdb copy is restricted to in-frame clones and leaves out a portion. Of roughly 300,000 clones in the sample, around 77% were seen once. The TCR sequence derives from a human donor with chronic lymphocytic leukemia. The sample was PBMCs, taken at disease progression, from a patient treated with ibrutinib.

The CDR3 DNA is TGTGCCAGCAGCCAAAGGGCGTGGCAGAAAGAGACCCAGTACTTC. Translated, it gives CASSQRAWQKETQYF. The genes are TRBV11-1 and TRBJ2-5; D not certain. This CDR3 is built from 15 residues. Germline V gives CDR1 SGHAT, CDR2 FQDESV (reference sequence). V lost 5 bases, J lost 3 bases, and 16 bases lay in between.